Below, 10 T cell receptor beta chains from the same sample are listed, as sequenced in a study of cytotoxic CD8 clonotypes in ibrutinib-treated CLL. TCRdb's copy holds only in-frame clones and misses some; the assay was immunoSEQ multiplex PCR. The table shows approximately 140,000 clones, with around 93% occurring only once. The sample was PBMCs, taken after 12 months of ibrutinib treatment. Receptors originate from a human donor with chronic lymphocytic leukemia.

V gene TRBV7-2 combines with J gene TRBJ2-7; possible D gene TRBD1, 7 bases. CDR3 length equals 14 residues. Trimming took off 5 bases at V and 2 bases at J, with 13 bases between the two ends. Per the germline V gene, CDR1 is SGHTA and CDR2 is FQGNSA. CDR3 sequence: CASSRQGGPYEQYF. CDR3 bases: TGTGCCAGCAGCCGGCAGGGGGGACCCTACGAGCAGTACTTC.

The V call is TRBV4-3, the J call TRBJ2-2; D is uncertain. Germline CDR1 and CDR2: LGHNA and YSLEER. This CDR3 is 14 amino acids long. Trimming shortened V by 0 bases and J by 8 bases, and 10 bases separated the two germline ends. The CDR3 region is CASSQEAISGELFF. CDR3 in DNA: TGCGCCAGCAGCCAAGAGGCCATCAGTGGGGAGCTGTTTTTT.

This chain connects TRBV30 to TRBJ2-2; D is undetermined. From germline, CDR1 is GTSNPN and CDR2 SVGIG (reference sequence). There are 11 residues in the CDR3. V shed 3 bases and J shed 4 bases, with 3 bases lying between them. This chain's CDR3 is CAWRGTGELFF. In DNA, the CDR3 is TGTGCCTGGAGGGGCACCGGGGAGCTGTTTTTT.

The rearrangement uses TRBV28 and TRBJ2-5; D is possibly TRBD2 (9 bases). From germline, CDR1 is MDHEN and CDR2 SYDVKM. The V and J ends lost 3 bases and 4 bases respectively, with 18 bases between them. This CDR3 has 16 amino acids. The DNA of the CDR3 is TGTGCCAGCAGTTTTCGGACAGGGCGGGAGGGAGAGACCCAGTACTTC. This translates into CASSFRTGREGETQYF.

This clone was detected only a few times. The chain has TRBV7-2 and TRBJ2-7, with D perhaps matching TRBD2 (6 bases). Deletions cut 0 bases from V and 4 bases from J, with 10 bases between. The CDR3 runs to 14 residues. Germline CDR1 is SGHTA and CDR2 is FQGNSA. This CDR3 is CASSLAGREYEQYF. CDR3 sequence (DNA): TGTGCCAGCAGCTTAGCCGGGAGAGAGTACGAGCAGTACTTC. The full variable domain, in which reference TRBV7-2 and TRBJ2-7 provide the parts outside the CDR3, is GAGVSQSPSNKVTEKGKDVELRCDPISGHTALYWYRQSLGQGLEFLIYFQGNSAPDKSGLPSDRFSAERTGGSVSTLTIQRTQQEDSAVYLCASSLAGREYEQYFGPGTRLTVT.

This clone was observed a single time. The V and J genes are TRBV28 and TRBJ2-5; weak D call: TRBD1 (5 bases). This CDR3 comprises 16 residues. V gave up 5 bases and J gave up 5 bases, with 21 bases separating them. CDR1 is MDHEN, CDR2 SYDVKM, per germline. The CDR3, as DNA: TGTGCCAGCAGTAGGGGTTCCGACTTACCCCAGGAGACCCAGTACTTC. Translated, it gives CASSRGSDLPQETQYF. Based on the CDR3 plus reference TRBV28 and TRBJ2-5, the full variable domain is DVKVTQSSRYLVKRTGEKVFLECVQDMDHENMFWYRQDPGLGLRLIYFSYDVKMKEKGDIPEGYSVSREKKERFSLILESASTNQTSMYLCASSRGSDLPQETQYFGPGTRLLVL.

The genes are TRBV4-3 and TRBJ2-1; tentatively, D is TRBD2 (6 bases). Germline lookup yields CDR1 LGHNA and CDR2 YSLEER. The CDR3 is made up of 16 amino acids. Deletions cut 2 bases from V and 10 bases from J, with 21 bases between. CDR3 bases: TGCGCCAGCAGCCAACATGGCGGGGCCTCCTCCGGGGAGCAGTTCTTC. As protein: CASSQHGGASSGEQFF.

This chain links TRBV7-9 with TRBJ2-7, with 10 bases fitting TRBD2. Trimming removed 2 bases from V and 2 bases from J; junction bases left unmatched: 3. The V gene's germline CDR1 is SEHNR and CDR2 FQNEAQ (reference sequence). The CDR3 loop spans 15 amino acids. The DNA of the CDR3 is TGTGCCAGCAGCTTACCCAGCGGGAGGGCCTACGAGCAGTACTTC. It codes for CASSLPSGRAYEQYF.

The chain has TRBV5-6 and TRBJ1-2, with D hard to call. The CDR3 runs 12 residues. V was pared by 3 bases and J by 6 bases, with 9 bases between. Per germline, CDR1 SGHDT and CDR2 YYEEEE. The CDR3 sequence: CASSYTSNGYTF. The DNA of the CDR3 is TGTGCCAGCAGCTACACTTCGAATGGCTACACCTTC.

The V gene is TRBV5-1, the J gene TRBJ2-2; 7 bases agree with TRBD1. Losses at the gene ends were 3 bases for V and 5 bases for J; bases not matched to a gene: 7. The CDR3 consists of 15 residues. Per the germline V gene, CDR1 is SGHRS and CDR2 is YFSETQ. The chain's CDR3 is CASSWTGRATGELFF. In DNA, the CDR3 is TGCGCCAGCAGCTGGACAGGAAGAGCTACCGGGGAGCTGTTTTTT.